Below, 7 T cell receptor beta chains from the same sample are listed, as sequenced in a study of beta chain features in type 1 diabetes. Investigators reverse transcribed all isolated RNA, so they sequenced expressed TCRB transcripts. The table came from immunoSEQ multiplex PCR; TCRdb's copy has only in-frame clones and leaves some out. Among 900,000 or so clones, roughly 15% were seen once, and the ten largest hold 0.02% to 0.025%. The material sequenced was naive CD4+ T cells from blood. The receptors shown here come from a woman aged 18-29 years in good health.

This clone was seen more than once but under ten times. The V and J genes are TRBV6-6 and TRBJ1-1; the D is unclear. Germline CDR1 is MNHNY and CDR2 is SVGAGI (reference sequence). There are 11 residues in the CDR3. V was clipped by 10 bases and J by 2 bases, with 8 bases between them. The CDR3 loop is CATTYNTEAFF. CDR3 nucleotides: TGTGCCACCACTTATAACACTGAAGCTTTCTTT.

The V call is TRBV18, the J call TRBJ2-7, with 12 bases lining up with TRBD2. The CDR3 extends over 16 amino acids. V lost 5 bases and J lost 3; bases outside the gene matches: 8. The germline V gene encodes CDR1 KGHSH and CDR2 LQKENI. The CDR3 coding sequence is TGTGCCAGCTCATCCTCACTAGCGGGAGGATACTACGAGCAGTACTTC. This encodes CASSSSLAGGYYEQYF.

The rearrangement uses TRBV1 and TRBJ2-1; TRBD2, the table's D call, lacks a check against the DNA. TRBV1 is an annotated pseudogene. The CDR3 contains 15 residues. The CDR3 sequence: CTSSQALAGGNEQFF. DNA for the CDR3: TGCACCAGCAGCCAAGCACTAGCGGGAGGGAATGAGCAGTTCTTC.

The chain employs TRBV27 and TRBJ1-2; no clear D gene. V lost 5 bases and J lost 5, with 12 bases in between. The germline V gene has CDR1 MNHEY and CDR2 SMNVEV (reference sequence). This CDR3 contains 13 residues. CDR3 sequence: CASSPIPGYGYTF. The CDR3 DNA reads TGTGCCAGCAGTCCTATACCGGGGTATGGCTACACCTTC.

The chain uses TRBV6-5 and TRBJ1-4; D gene ambiguous. This CDR3 contains 15 residues. Trimming removed 3 bases from V and 5 bases from J, with 13 bases in between. CDR1 is MNHEY and CDR2 is SVGAGI in the germline V gene. Here the CDR3 reads CASSYSSTENEKLFF. The CDR3 DNA sequence: TGTGCCAGCAGTTATAGTTCAACGGAAAATGAAAAACTGTTTTTT.

This clone was seen a handful of times. V and J are TRBV18 and TRBJ2-2; D gene uncertain. Germline V CDR1 and CDR2: KGHSH, LQKENI. The germline V and J ends were trimmed by 0 bases and 4 bases, with 9 bases remaining between them. The CDR3 extends over 15 amino acids. CDR3 region: CASSPPSLTTGELFF. The CDR3 DNA reads as TGTGCCAGCTCACCACCGTCTTTGACCACCGGGGAGCTGTTTTTT. The full variable domain, in which reference TRBV18 and TRBJ2-2 provide the parts outside the CDR3, is NAGVMQNPRHLVRRRGQEARLRCSPMKGHSHVYWYRQLPEEGLKFMVYLQKENIIDESGMPKERFSAEFPKEGPSILRIQQVVRGDSAAYFCASSPPSLTTGELFFGEGSRLTVL.

The chain couples TRBV7-2 to TRBJ2-7, with 9 bases aligning to TRBD1. The germline V gene encodes CDR1 SGHTA and CDR2 FQGNSA. V shed 2 bases, J shed 9 bases, and the junction held 5 bases outside the gene matches. The CDR3 extends over 13 amino acids. CDR3 in DNA: TGTGCCAGCAGCTTATACCGGGACAGGGCGCAGTACTTC. Amino acids: CASSLYRDRAQYF.